This entry lists 9 T cell receptor beta chains sequenced from one sample in a study of T-cell memory formation after mild COVID-19. TCRdb passed the 5' RACE reads through MiXCR, listing each CDR3 protein once. The sample gives over 60,000 distinct CDR3 sequences, around 17% of which show up once; 25% to 35% is in the top ten. The sequenced sample was PBMCs or a T cell subset sorted from them (not recorded which). The receptor set was obtained from an adult woman who had mild COVID-19 (a few samples of this study predate the infection). Cell type and time point are not known.

This clonotype occurred a few times. The chain couples TRBV20-1 to TRBJ2-1, with no clear D. V lost 0 bases and J 0 bases, leaving 9 bases between the germline ends. This CDR3 has 15 residues. CDR1 is DFQATT and CDR2 is SNEGSKA in the germline V gene (reference sequence). CDR3 sequence: CSARESLASYNEQFF. CDR3 in DNA: TGCAGTGCTAGAGAGTCATTAGCCTCCTACAATGAGCAGTTCTTC.

The gene calls are TRBV7-8 and TRBJ2-7, with no clear D. Germline V gives CDR1 SGHVS, CDR2 FQNEAQ. This CDR3 comprises 15 residues. V lost 8 bases to trimming and J lost 5 bases, with 22 bases between them. The CDR3 coding sequence is TGTGCCAGCCCCCCTTCGGCAGCCCCCTGGGACGAGCAGTACTTC. It encodes CASPPSAAPWDEQYF.

This clonotype came up a few times. This chain links TRBV20-1 with TRBJ2-5; the match to TRBD2 covers 10 bases. The CDR3 runs 15 residues. V lost 3 bases to trimming and J lost 5 bases; unmatched junction nucleotides: 9. Germline CDR1 reads DFQATT; CDR2 reads SNEGSKA (reference sequence). CDR3 sequence reads: CSARLAGALSETQYF. CDR3 bases: TGCAGTGCTAGGCTAGCGGGAGCATTAAGTGAGACCCAGTACTTC.

V gene TRBV6-2 or TRBV6-3 combines with J gene TRBJ2-2; TRBD2 might be the D (5 bases). Germline CDR1 and CDR2: MNHEY and SVGEGT. The CDR3 spans 18 residues. V lost 3 bases and J 0 bases, leaving 17 bases between the germline ends. For the CDR3, the DNA is TGTGCCAGCAGTTATACGGTTAGAGCGGTAACGAACACCGGGGAGCTGTTTTTT. This sequence encodes CASSYTVRAVTNTGELFF.

The chain carries TRBV7-9 and TRBJ2-7, with D unclear. Per the germline V gene, CDR1 is SEHNR and CDR2 is FQNEAQ (reference sequence). The CDR3 has 12 residues. The V end lost 5 bases, the J end lost 3 bases, and 8 bases lay between the germline ends. The CDR3 DNA reads as TGTGCCAGCAGCCGCGGTTACTACGAGCAGTACTTC. Protein: CASSRGYYEQYF.

This clonotype came up a few times. The genes are TRBV5-1 and TRBJ2-3; weak D call: TRBD2 (5 bases). Germline CDR1 reads SGHRS; CDR2 reads YFSETQ. The CDR3 covers 15 residues. V lost 4 bases and J lost 0, with 12 bases in between. The CDR3 sequence: CASSVLDWSTDTQYF. The CDR3 nucleotides read TGCGCCAGCAGCGTACTAGATTGGAGCACAGATACGCAGTATTTT.

CDR3 protein: CASSATEGLEQFF. In nucleotides, the CDR3 is TGTGCCAGCAGCGCGACAGAAGGGCTTGAGCAGTTCTTC. V gene TRBV7-9 combines with J gene TRBJ2-1, with D possibly TRBD1 on 5 matching bases. The CDR3 is made up of 13 amino acids. With 5 bases removed from V and 9 bases from J, the gap between germline ends came to 14 bases. Germline CDR1 is SEHNR and CDR2 is FQNEAQ (reference sequence).

J is TRBJ2-7 and V is TRBV7-8; D is tentatively TRBD1 or TRBD2 (5 bases each). The CDR3 loop spans 14 amino acids. Trimming shortened V by 3 bases and J by 4 bases, and 13 bases separated the two germline ends. Germline V lookup: CDR1 SGHVS, CDR2 FQNEAQ. The chain's CDR3 is CASSFSGTHYEQYF. CDR3 bases: TGTGCCAGCAGCTTTTCCGGGACGCATTACGAGCAGTACTTC.

There are a few counts of this clonotype. V gene TRBV20-1 combines with J gene TRBJ2-7; 10 positions agree with TRBD1. The germline gives CDR1 DFQATT, CDR2 SNEGSKA (reference sequence). This CDR3 comprises 15 residues. V shed 3 bases, J shed 0 bases, and the junction held 5 bases outside the gene matches. CDR3 residues: CSASEDRGSSYEQYF. The CDR3 DNA reads TGCAGTGCTAGTGAGGACAGGGGGAGCTCCTACGAGCAGTACTTC.